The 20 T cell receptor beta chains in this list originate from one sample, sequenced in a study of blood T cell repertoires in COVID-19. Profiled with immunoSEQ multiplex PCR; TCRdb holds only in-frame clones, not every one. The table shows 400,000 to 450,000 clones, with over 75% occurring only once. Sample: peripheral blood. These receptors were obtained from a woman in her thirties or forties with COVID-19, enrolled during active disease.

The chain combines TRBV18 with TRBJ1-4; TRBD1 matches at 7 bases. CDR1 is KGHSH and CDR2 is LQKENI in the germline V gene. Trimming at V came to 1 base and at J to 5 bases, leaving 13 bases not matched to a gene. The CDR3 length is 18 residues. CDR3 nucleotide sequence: TGTGCCAGCTCACCACGGGGCCTGACAGGGACGGGAAATGAAAAACTGTTTTTT. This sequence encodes CASSPRGLTGTGNEKLFF.

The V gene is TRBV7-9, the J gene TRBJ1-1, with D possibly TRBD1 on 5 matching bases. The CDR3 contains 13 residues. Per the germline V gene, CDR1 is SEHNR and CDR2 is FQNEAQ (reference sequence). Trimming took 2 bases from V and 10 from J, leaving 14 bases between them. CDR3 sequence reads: CASSLSRGSGAFF. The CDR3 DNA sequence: TGTGCCAGCAGCTTAAGCCGGGGGTCAGGAGCTTTCTTT.

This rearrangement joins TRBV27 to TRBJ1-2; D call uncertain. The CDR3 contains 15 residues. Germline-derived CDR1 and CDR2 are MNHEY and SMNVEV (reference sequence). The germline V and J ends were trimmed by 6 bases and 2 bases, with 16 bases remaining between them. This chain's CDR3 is CASRPGSRRNYGYTF. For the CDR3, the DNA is TGTGCCAGCAGACCCGGAAGTAGGCGGAACTATGGCTACACCTTC.

The CDR3 bases are TGTGCCAGCACTTCCTCGGGAGCCGTAGGTGGCTACACCTTC. This sequence encodes CASTSSGAVGGYTF. The rearrangement joins TRBV6-5 to TRBJ1-2, with D hard to call. The CDR3 totals 14 residues. Trimming took 7 bases from V and 7 from J, leaving 19 bases between them. The germline V gene has CDR1 MNHEY and CDR2 SVGAGI.

DNA for the CDR3: TGTGCCAGCAGTGCCGACCCAGGGGGAGGTGAAAAACTGTTTTTT. Protein product: CASSADPGGGEKLFF. J is TRBJ1-4 and V is TRBV9; 7 nucleotides agree with TRBD1. The V gene's germline CDR1 is SGDLS and CDR2 YYNGEE. J gave up 7 bases and V 5 bases, and 11 bases lay outside the gene matches. CDR3 length: 15 amino acids.

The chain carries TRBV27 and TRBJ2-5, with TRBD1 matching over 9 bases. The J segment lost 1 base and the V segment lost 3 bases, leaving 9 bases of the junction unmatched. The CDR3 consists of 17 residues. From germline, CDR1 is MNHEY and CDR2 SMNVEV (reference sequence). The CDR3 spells CASSFRTGAIPQETQYF. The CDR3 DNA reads TGTGCCAGCAGTTTCCGGACAGGGGCTATCCCCCAAGAGACCCAGTACTTC.

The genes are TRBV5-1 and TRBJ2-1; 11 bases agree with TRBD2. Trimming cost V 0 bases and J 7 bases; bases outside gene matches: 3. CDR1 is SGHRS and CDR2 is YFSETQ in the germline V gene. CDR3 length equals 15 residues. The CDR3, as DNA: TGCGCCAGCAGCTTGGGGTCTAGCGGGAGGAATGAGCAGTTCTTC. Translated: CASSLGSSGRNEQFF.

This CDR3 reads CASSQNSNQPQHF. Here the CDR3 DNA reads TGTGCCAGCAGTCAAAATAGCAATCAGCCCCAGCATTTT. This chain joins TRBV6-5 and TRBJ1-5; D gene uncertain. V lost 5 bases, J lost 0 bases, and 5 bases lay in between. The germline gives CDR1 MNHEY, CDR2 SVGAGI. This CDR3 spans 13 amino acids.

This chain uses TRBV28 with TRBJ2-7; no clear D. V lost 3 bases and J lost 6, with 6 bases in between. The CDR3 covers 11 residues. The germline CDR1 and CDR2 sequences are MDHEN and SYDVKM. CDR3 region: CASSLRREQYF. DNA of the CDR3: TGTGCCAGCAGTTTGAGGCGCGAGCAGTACTTC.

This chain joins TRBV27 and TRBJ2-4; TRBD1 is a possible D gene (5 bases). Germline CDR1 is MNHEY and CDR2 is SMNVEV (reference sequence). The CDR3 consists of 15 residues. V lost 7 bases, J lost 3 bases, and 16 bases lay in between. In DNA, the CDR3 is TGTGCCAGCAATCCCTTAACAGGATACAAAAACATTCAGTACTTC. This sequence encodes CASNPLTGYKNIQYF.

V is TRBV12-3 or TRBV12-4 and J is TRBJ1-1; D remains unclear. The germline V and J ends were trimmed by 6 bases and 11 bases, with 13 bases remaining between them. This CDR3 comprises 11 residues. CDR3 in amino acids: CASSSAVGAFF. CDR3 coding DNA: TGTGCCAGCAGCTCAGCGGTCGGTGCTTTCTTT.

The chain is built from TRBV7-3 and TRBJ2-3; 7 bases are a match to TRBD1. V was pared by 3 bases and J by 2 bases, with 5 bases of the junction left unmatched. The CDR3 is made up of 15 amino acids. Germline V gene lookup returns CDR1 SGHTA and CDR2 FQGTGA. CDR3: CASSFQTGSTDTQYF. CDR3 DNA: TGTGCCAGCAGCTTCCAGACAGGGTCCACAGATACGCAGTATTTT.

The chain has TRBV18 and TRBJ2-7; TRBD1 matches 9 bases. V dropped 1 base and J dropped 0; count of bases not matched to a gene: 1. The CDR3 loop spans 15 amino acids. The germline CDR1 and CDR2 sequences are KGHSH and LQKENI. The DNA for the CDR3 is TGTGCCAGCTCACCACGACAGGGGGGCTCCTACGAGCAGTACTTC. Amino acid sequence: CASSPRQGGSYEQYF.

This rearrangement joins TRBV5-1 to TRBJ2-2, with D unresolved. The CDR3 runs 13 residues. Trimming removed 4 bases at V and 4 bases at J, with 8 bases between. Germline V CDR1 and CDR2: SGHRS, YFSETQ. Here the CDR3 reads CASSARSTGELFF. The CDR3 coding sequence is TGCGCCAGCAGCGCTCGGTCCACCGGGGAGCTGTTTTTT.

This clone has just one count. The CDR3 here is CASSVLRGPSQPQHF. The CDR3 bases are TGTGCCAGCAGCGTCCTAAGGGGTCCCTCTCAGCCCCAGCATTTT. J is TRBJ1-5 and V is TRBV28; possibly TRBD1 for D (5 bases). Germline V gene sequence: CDR1 MDHEN, CDR2 SYDVKM. The CDR3 has 15 residues. Trimming pared 6 bases from V and 6 bases from J, leaving 18 bases between.

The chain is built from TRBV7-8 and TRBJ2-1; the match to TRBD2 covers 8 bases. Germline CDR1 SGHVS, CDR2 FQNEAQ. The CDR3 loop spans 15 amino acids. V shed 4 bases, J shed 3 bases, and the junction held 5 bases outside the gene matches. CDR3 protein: CASSSREGNYNEQFF. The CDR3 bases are TGTGCCAGCAGCTCTCGGGAGGGTAACTACAATGAGCAGTTCTTC. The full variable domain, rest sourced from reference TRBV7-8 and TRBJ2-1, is GAGVSQSPRYKVAKRGQDVALRCDPISGHVSLFWYQQALGQGPEFLTYFQNEAQLDKSGLPSDRFFAERPEGSVSTLKIQRTQQEDSAVYLCASSSREGNYNEQFFGPGTRLTVL.

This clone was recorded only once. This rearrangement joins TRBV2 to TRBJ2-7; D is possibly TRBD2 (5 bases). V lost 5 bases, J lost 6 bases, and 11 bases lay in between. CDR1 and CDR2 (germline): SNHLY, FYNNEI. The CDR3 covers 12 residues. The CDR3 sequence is CASSWWTREQYF. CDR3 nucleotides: TGTGCCAGCAGTTGGTGGACTCGCGAGCAGTACTTC.

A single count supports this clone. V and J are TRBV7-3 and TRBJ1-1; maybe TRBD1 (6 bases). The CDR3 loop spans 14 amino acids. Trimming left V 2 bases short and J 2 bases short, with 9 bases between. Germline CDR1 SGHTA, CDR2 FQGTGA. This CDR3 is CASSLGTSNTEAFF. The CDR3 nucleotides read TGTGCCAGCAGCTTAGGGACATCCAACACTGAAGCTTTCTTT.

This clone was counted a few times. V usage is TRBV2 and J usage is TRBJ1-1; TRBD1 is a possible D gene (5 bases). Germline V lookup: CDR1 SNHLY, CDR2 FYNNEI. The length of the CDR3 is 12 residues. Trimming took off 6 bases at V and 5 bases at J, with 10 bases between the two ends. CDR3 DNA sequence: TGTGCCAGCAGGGCAGGGACTACTGAAGCTTTCTTT. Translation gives CASRAGTTEAFF. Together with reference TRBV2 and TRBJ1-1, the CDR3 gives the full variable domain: EPEVTQTPSHQVTQMGQEVILRCVPISNHLYFYWYRQILGQKVEFLVSFYNNEISEKSEIFDDQFSVERPDGSNFTLKIRSTKLEDSAMYFCASRAGTTEAFFGQGTRLTVV.

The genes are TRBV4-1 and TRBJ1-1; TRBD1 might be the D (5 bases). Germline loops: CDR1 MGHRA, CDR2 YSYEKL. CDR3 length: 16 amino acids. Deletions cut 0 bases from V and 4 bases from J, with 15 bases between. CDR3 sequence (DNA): TGCGCCAGCAGCCAAGAAGGGCGGGGAGGGACCACTGAAGCTTTCTTT. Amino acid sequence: CASSQEGRGGTTEAFF.